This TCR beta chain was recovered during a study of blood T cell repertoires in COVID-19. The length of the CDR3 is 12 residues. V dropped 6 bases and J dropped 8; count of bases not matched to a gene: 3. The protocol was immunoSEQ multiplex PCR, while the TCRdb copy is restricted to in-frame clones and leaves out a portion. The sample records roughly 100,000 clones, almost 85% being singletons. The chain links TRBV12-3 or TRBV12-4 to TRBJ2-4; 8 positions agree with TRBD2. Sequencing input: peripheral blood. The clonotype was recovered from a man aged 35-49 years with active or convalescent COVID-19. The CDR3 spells CASSGRGDIQYF. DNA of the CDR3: TGTGCCAGCAGCGGGCGGGGGGACATTCAGTACTTC.